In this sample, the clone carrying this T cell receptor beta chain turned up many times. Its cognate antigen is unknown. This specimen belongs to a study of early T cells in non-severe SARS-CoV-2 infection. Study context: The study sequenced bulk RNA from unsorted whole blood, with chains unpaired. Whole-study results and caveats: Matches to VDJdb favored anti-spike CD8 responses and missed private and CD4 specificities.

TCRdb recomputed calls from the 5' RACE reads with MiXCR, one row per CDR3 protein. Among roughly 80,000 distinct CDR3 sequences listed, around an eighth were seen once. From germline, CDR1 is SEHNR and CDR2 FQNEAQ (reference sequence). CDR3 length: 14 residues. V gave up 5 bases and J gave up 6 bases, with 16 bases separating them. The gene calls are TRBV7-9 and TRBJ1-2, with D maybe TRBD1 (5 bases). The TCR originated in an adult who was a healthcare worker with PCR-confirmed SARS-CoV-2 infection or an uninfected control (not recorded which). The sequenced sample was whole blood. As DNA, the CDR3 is TGTGCCAGCAGCCCACCGGACGGGGGTAATGGCTACACCTTC. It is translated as CASSPPDGGNGYTF.